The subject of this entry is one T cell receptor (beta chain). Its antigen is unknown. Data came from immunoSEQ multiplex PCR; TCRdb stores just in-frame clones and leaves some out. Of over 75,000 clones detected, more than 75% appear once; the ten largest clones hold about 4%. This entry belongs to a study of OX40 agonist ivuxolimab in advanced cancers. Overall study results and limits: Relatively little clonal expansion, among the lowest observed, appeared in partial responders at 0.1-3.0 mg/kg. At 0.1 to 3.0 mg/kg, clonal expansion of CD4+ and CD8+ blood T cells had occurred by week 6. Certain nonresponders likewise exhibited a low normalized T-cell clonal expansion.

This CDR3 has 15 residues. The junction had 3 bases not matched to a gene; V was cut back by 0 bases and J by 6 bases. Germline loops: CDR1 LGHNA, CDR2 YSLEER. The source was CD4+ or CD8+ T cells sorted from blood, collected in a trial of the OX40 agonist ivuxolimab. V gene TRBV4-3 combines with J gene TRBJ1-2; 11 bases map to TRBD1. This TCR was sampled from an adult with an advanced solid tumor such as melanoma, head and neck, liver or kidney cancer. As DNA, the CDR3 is TGCGCCAGCAGCCAAGATTGGGGACAGGGGGATGGCTACACCTTC. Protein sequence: CASSQDWGQGDGYTF.